Only a few counts were recorded for the clone carrying this T cell receptor beta chain. This sample stems from a study of T-cell memory formation after mild COVID-19. TCRdb redid the calling of the 5' RACE reads with MiXCR, one entry per CDR3 protein. The sample lists approximately 89,000 distinct CDR3 sequences, around 13% occurring once. CDR3 length: 15 residues. J gave up 5 bases and V 5 bases, and 6 bases lay outside the gene matches. In germline, CDR1 is MNHEY, CDR2 SMNVEV (reference sequence). This clonotype originated in a man aged 18 to 29 who had mild COVID-19 (a few samples of this study predate the infection). Cell type and time point are not known. Sequencing input: PBMCs or a T cell subset sorted from them (not recorded which). The chain couples TRBV27 to TRBJ2-1; 10 bases are a match to TRBD2. The CDR3 nucleotides read TGTGCCAGCAGTAACCTAGCGGGGGCTCACAATGAGCAGTTCTTC. Its protein is CASSNLAGAHNEQFF.